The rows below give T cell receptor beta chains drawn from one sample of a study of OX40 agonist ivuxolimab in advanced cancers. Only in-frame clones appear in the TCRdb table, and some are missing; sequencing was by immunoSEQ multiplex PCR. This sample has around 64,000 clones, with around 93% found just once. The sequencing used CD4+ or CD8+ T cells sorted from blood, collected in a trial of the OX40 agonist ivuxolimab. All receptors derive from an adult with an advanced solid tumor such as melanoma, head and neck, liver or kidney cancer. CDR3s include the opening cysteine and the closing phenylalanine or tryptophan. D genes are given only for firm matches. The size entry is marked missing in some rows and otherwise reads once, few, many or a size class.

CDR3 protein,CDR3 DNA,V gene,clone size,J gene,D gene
CASSLPLSNQPQHF,TGTGCCAGCAGTTTACCGCTTAGCAATCAGCCCCAGCATTTT,TRBV28,-,TRBJ1-5,-
CASSLGGYEQYF,TGTGCCAGCAGCCTAGGAGGTTACGAGCAGTACTTC,TRBV5-4,-,TRBJ2-7,-
CASSFGSGTDTQYF,TGTGCCAGCAGTTTTGGGTCTGGCACAGATACGCAGTATTTT,TRBV27,-,TRBJ2-3,-
CASSGSGGEQYF,TGTGCCAGCAGTGGGTCCGGGGGCGAGCAGTACTTC,TRBV27,-,TRBJ2-7,-
CATSVFGPDEKLFF,TGTGCCACCAGCGTTTTCGGGCCGGATGAAAAACTGTTTTTT,TRBV15,-,TRBJ1-4,-
CASSLGENTDTQYF,TGTGCCAGCAGCTTAGGAGAGAACACAGATACGCAGTATTTT,TRBV7-3,-,TRBJ2-3,-
CASSLGRLGLAGDPYEQYF,TGTGCCAGCAGTTTAGGCCGGTTGGGACTAGCGGGAGATCCCTACGAGCAGTACTTC,TRBV27,once,TRBJ2-7,TRBD2
CASSPRTSPYNEQFF,TGTGCCAGCAGTCCAAGGACTAGCCCCTACAATGAGCAGTTCTTC,TRBV28,-,TRBJ2-1,TRBD2
CASSTLAGGGTDTQYF,TGTGCCAGCAGCACCCTAGCGGGAGGAGGAACAGATACGCAGTATTTT,TRBV11-1,once,TRBJ2-3,TRBD2
CASSQGTGGLYEQYF,TGCGCCAGCAGCCAAGGGACAGGGGGCTTATACGAGCAGTACTTC,TRBV4-1,-,TRBJ2-7,TRBD1
CASSQDRRRTEAFF,TGCGCCAGCAGCCAAGATCGAAGACGGACTGAAGCTTTCTTT,TRBV4-3,-,TRBJ1-1,-
CASSVGRVNTEAFF,TGTGCCAGCAGCGTGGGACGGGTGAACACTGAAGCTTTCTTT,TRBV13,-,TRBJ1-1,-
CATGDNYEQYF,TGTGCCACGGGGGACAACTACGAGCAGTACTTC,TRBV4-2,-,TRBJ2-7,-
CASSPLNLAGLEQYF,TGTGCCAGCAGCCCTCTTAATCTAGCGGGACTCGAGCAGTACTTC,TRBV5-6,once,TRBJ2-7,TRBD2
CASLPFVGAGYNEQFF,TGTGCCAGCCTCCCCTTTGTAGGGGCGGGGTACAATGAGCAGTTCTTC,TRBV13,-,TRBJ2-1,-
CASSQRVGTDTQYF,TGCGCCAGCAGCCAACGTGTTGGCACAGATACGCAGTATTTT,TRBV4-1,once,TRBJ2-3,-
CSVGQLLRADF,TGCAGCGTAGGGCAGCTCCTACGAGCAGACTTC,TRBV29-1,-,TRBJ2-7,-
CASSQDRIGQSSTDTQYF,TGCGCCAGCAGCCAAGATCGAATAGGACAGTCTAGCACAGATACGCAGTATTTT,TRBV4-3,-,TRBJ2-3,-
CASSLEGGASTDTQYF,TGTGCCAGCAGCTTAGAGGGGGGAGCTAGCACAGATACGCAGTATTTT,TRBV7-6,-,TRBJ2-3,-
CASSGDYGNTIYF,TGTGCCAGCAGTGGGGACTACGGAAACACCATATATTTT,TRBV28,-,TRBJ1-3,-
CASSQDRMNTEAFF,TGTGCCAGCAGCCAAGACAGGATGAACACTGAAGCTTTCTTT,TRBV7-2,-,TRBJ1-1,-
CASSLTEFQETQYF,TGTGCCAGCAGTTTAACTGAATTTCAAGAGACCCAGTACTTC,TRBV28,-,TRBJ2-5,-
CASSVAGEETQYF,TGTGCCAGCAGTGTAGCGGGAGAAGAGACCCAGTACTTC,TRBV28,-,TRBJ2-5,TRBD2
CASSQTGGSEKLFF,TGTGCCAGCAGCCAAACAGGGGGGAGTGAAAAACTGTTTTTT,TRBV5-8,-,TRBJ1-4,TRBD1
CASSLTGSGTDTQYF,TGTGCCAGCAGCCTGACAGGGTCTGGCACAGATACGCAGTATTTT,TRBV7-9,-,TRBJ2-3,TRBD1
CASSIDHASGRHTGELFF,TGTGCCAGTAGTATAGATCATGCTAGCGGGAGGCACACCGGGGAGCTGTTTTTT,TRBV19,-,TRBJ2-2,TRBD2
CATSRDRGEKLFF,TGTGCCACCAGCAGAGATCGCGGTGAAAAACTGTTTTTT,TRBV15,-,TRBJ1-4,-